The 15 T cell receptor beta chains below were found in one sample sequenced in a study of OX40 agonist ivuxolimab in advanced cancers. Clones were read by immunoSEQ multiplex PCR, and TCRdb kept only the in-frame ones, dropping some. The profile covers approximately 75,000 clones, with 90% appearing a single time and 0.3% to 0.4% taken by the ten largest. The input for sequencing was CD4+ or CD8+ T cells sorted from blood, taken in a trial of the OX40 agonist ivuxolimab. These receptors were collected from an adult with an advanced solid tumor such as melanoma, head and neck, liver or kidney cancer.

The J gene is TRBJ2-1, the V gene TRBV19, with 14 bases that match TRBD2. With 7 bases clipped from V and 0 bases from J, the junction kept 8 bases outside the gene matches. Germline values: CDR1 LNHDA, CDR2 SQIVND (reference sequence). The CDR3 is 18 residues long. This CDR3 is CASIGTSGSLSSYNEQFF. As DNA, the CDR3 is TGTGCCAGTATCGGGACTAGCGGGAGCCTATCCTCCTACAATGAGCAGTTCTTC. The variable domain in full, completed from reference TRBV19 and TRBJ2-1, reads DGGITQSPKYLFRKEGQNVTLSCEQNLNHDAMYWYRQDPGQGLRLIYYSQIVNDFQKGDIAEGYSVSREKKESFPLTVTSAQKNPTAFYLCASIGTSGSLSSYNEQFFGPGTRLTVL.

This sequence joins TRBV30 and TRBJ1-6; TRBD1 might be the D (6 bases). CDR3 length: 13 residues. Germline assignment: CDR1 GTSNPN and CDR2 SVGIG (reference sequence). V dropped 2 bases and J dropped 7 bases, with 9 bases sitting between them. CDR3 loop: CAWSTGTNSPLHF. The CDR3 DNA is TGTGCCTGGAGTACAGGGACAAATTCACCCCTCCACTTT.

The chain is built from TRBV5-4 and TRBJ1-2, with 11 bases identical to TRBD1. The CDR3 is 16 residues long. Germline V gene data show CDR1 as SGHNT and CDR2 as YYREEE (reference sequence). Losses at the gene ends were 3 bases for V and 2 bases for J; bases not matched to a gene: 6. CDR3 DNA sequence: TGTGCCAGCAGCTCGGGACAGGGGGTAACCAACTATGGCTACACCTTC. It specifies CASSSGQGVTNYGYTF.

The chain has TRBV28 and TRBJ1-1; D is unclear. This CDR3 comprises 11 residues. Trimming shortened V by 9 bases and J by 3 bases, and 8 bases separated the two germline ends. CDR1 and CDR2 from the germline V gene are MDHEN and SYDVKM. CDR3 sequence reads: CASRRDTEAFF. For the CDR3, the DNA is TGTGCCAGTCGGAGGGACACTGAAGCTTTCTTT.

The chain uses TRBV5-1 and TRBJ2-2, with D maybe TRBD2 (6 bases). The germline CDR1 and CDR2 sequences are SGHRS and YFSETQ. The V and J ends lost 4 bases and 7 bases respectively, with 17 bases between them. This CDR3 has 15 amino acids. The CDR3 loop reads CASSRGTPTGGELFF. The CDR3 region has the DNA TGCGCCAGCAGCCGAGGGACTCCCACGGGCGGGGAGCTGTTTTTT.

The chain uses TRBV5-1 and TRBJ2-7; maybe TRBD1 (5 bases). CDR1 and CDR2 from the germline V gene are SGHRS and YFSETQ. Trimming took off 4 bases at V and 4 bases at J, with 15 bases between the two ends. The CDR3 runs 14 residues. The CDR3 DNA reads as TGCGCCAGCAGCCGCACATTGACAGAATACGAGCAGTACTTC. It yields the protein CASSRTLTEYEQYF.

A note on this clone: Germline and junction disagree at one end, which may indicate a read error. V and J are TRBV15 and TRBJ1-1; 9 bases match TRBD1. CDR3 length: 14 residues. Looked up from germline, CDR1 is LNHNV and CDR2 is YYDKDF (reference sequence). The CDR3 DNA sequence: TGTGCCACCAGCAGGGACACCGGGACAGGGTTTAGTTCCTTT. Its protein is CATSRDTGTGFSSF.

The CDR3 loop is CASSVGLADMGEQYF. CDR3 nucleotide sequence: TGTGCCAGCAGCGTAGGACTAGCGGACATGGGCGAGCAGTACTTC. This chain connects TRBV9 to TRBJ2-7, with 9 bases aligning to TRBD2. Germline V gene sequence: CDR1 SGDLS, CDR2 YYNGEE. The CDR3 totals 15 residues. J lost 6 bases, V lost 0 bases, and 7 bases had no gene match.

The chain links TRBV20-1 to TRBJ2-5, with D possibly TRBD1 on 6 matching bases. Trimming pared 7 bases from V and 9 bases from J, leaving 15 bases between. The CDR3 is 11 amino acids. CDR1 and CDR2 (germline): DFQATT, SNEGSKA (reference sequence). The CDR3 DNA sequence: TGCAGTGTCGGACTCCCAGGGGCCCAGTACTTC. Translated, it gives CSVGLPGAQYF.

This chain uses TRBV6-6 with TRBJ2-3; no clear D gene. Trimming removed 6 bases from V and 3 bases from J, with 19 bases in between. CDR3 length: 16 amino acids. Germline loops: CDR1 MNHNY, CDR2 SVGAGI (reference sequence). The CDR3 nucleotides are TGTGCCAGCAGCCCCGGCCGGGCAGGCGCGACAGATACGCAGTATTTT. Encoded protein: CASSPGRAGATDTQYF.

The genes are TRBV28 and TRBJ1-2; TRBD1 is a possible D gene (6 bases). Germline values: CDR1 MDHEN, CDR2 SYDVKM. The CDR3 length is 15 residues. V dropped 2 bases and J dropped 4 bases, with 14 bases sitting between them. DNA for the CDR3: TGTGCCAGCAGTTTAGGGCAGGGGTTTACCTATGGCTACACCTTC. It encodes CASSLGQGFTYGYTF.

This clone was picked up a small number of times. Here the CDR3 reads CASKAERGGQYEQYF. In DNA form, the CDR3 reads TGTGCCAGCAAGGCCGAGCGGGGGGGCCAATACGAGCAGTACTTC. The rearrangement uses TRBV27 and TRBJ2-7; 10 bases are a match to TRBD2. The germline gives CDR1 MNHEY, CDR2 SMNVEV (reference sequence). After removal of 7 bases from V and 4 bases from J, the junction contained 10 bases not matched to a gene. The CDR3 spans 15 residues.

The chain recombines TRBV7-9 with TRBJ2-7, with D possibly matching TRBD2 (6 bases). CDR1 and CDR2 from the germline V gene are SEHNR and FQNEAQ (reference sequence). V lost 4 bases and J 3 bases, leaving 19 bases between the germline ends. This CDR3 has 16 amino acids. CDR3 region: CASSSGSPPRYYEQYF. The CDR3 DNA reads as TGTGCCAGCAGCTCCGGGAGTCCTCCACGTTACTACGAGCAGTACTTC.

The chain recombines TRBV10-3 with TRBJ2-7; D not resolved. Germline-derived CDR1 and CDR2 are ENHRY and SYGVKD. This CDR3 spans 12 amino acids. Trimming pared 2 bases from V and 3 bases from J, leaving 5 bases between. CDR3 nucleotides: TGTGCCATCAGTGAGCAGGACTACGAGCAGTACTTC. Its translation is CAISEQDYEQYF.

As to this clone: The same CDR3 is also encoded by other DNA sequences in this sample. The chain links TRBV19 to TRBJ1-1; the D gene is possibly TRBD1 (6 bases). V dropped 7 bases and J dropped 5 bases, with 17 bases sitting between them. Germline V gene lookup returns CDR1 LNHDA and CDR2 SQIVND (reference sequence). The CDR3 loop spans 14 amino acids. In nucleotides, the CDR3 is TGTGCCAGTATTAGTCGGGGGCCTTCGACTGAAGCTTTCTTT. Translating it yields CASISRGPSTEAFF.